This section outlines one T cell receptor beta chain sequence together with its context. Its antigen is not known. The data originate from a study of cytomegalovirus exposure and HLA in healthy donors. Whole-study findings and limits: Analysis was performed later, and it showed HLA-associated TCR beta chains to be more clonally expanded than equally common others.

Germline V gives CDR1 LGHNA, CDR2 YSLEER. CDR3 length equals 15 residues. V was cut by 3 bases and J by 8 bases, with 19 bases left in between. With 60 Vbeta and 13 Jbeta primers, the PCR was carried out. Repertoires were generated with immunoSEQ multiplex PCR, while TCRdb's copy carries only in-frame clones and drops some. The sample has more than 95,000 clones, about four fifths seen once. This receptor was obtained from a woman aged 55-70 years in good health and CMV-seropositive. The sequencing sample was made of PBMCs. This chain links TRBV4-3 with TRBJ1-2; D may be TRBD1 (5 bases). The DNA of the CDR3 is TGCGCCAGCAGCCAGTTAACAGGCGGAAAGGAAGGCTACACCTTC. Encoded protein: CASSQLTGGKEGYTF.